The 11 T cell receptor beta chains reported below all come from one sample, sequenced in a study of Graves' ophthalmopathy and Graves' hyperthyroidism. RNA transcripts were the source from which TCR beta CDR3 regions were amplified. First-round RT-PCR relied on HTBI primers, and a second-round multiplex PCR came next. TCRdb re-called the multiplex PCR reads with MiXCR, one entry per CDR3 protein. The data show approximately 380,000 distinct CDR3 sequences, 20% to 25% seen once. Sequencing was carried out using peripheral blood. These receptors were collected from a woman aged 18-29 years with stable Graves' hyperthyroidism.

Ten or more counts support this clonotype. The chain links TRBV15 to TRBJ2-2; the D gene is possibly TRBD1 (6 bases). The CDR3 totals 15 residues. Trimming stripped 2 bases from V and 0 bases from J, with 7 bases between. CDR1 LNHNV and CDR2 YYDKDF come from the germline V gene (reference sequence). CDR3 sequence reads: CATSRRQANTGELFF. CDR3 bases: TGTGCCACCAGCAGAAGACAGGCGAACACCGGGGAGCTGTTTTTT.

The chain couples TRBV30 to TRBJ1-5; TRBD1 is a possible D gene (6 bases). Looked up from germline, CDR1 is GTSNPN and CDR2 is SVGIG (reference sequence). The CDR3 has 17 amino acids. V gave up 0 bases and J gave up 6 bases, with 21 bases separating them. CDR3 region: CAWSVGRMRGKFQPQHF. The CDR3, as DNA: TGTGCCTGGAGTGTGGGAAGGATGAGGGGGAAATTTCAGCCCCAGCATTTT.

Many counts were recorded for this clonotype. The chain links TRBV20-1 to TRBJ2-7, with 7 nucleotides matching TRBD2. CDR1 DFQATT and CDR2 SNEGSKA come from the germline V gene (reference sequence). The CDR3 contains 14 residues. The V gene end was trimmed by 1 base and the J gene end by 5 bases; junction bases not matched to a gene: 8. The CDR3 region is CSARGSRGSDEQYF. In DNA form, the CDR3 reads TGCAGTGCTAGAGGTTCGCGCGGGAGTGACGAGCAGTACTTC.

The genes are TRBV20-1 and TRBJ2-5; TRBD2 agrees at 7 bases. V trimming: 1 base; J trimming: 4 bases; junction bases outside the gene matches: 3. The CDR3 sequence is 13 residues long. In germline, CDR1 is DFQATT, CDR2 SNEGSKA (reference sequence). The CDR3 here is CSARGSGGETQYF. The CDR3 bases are TGCAGTGCTAGAGGTTCGGGGGGAGAGACCCAGTACTTC.

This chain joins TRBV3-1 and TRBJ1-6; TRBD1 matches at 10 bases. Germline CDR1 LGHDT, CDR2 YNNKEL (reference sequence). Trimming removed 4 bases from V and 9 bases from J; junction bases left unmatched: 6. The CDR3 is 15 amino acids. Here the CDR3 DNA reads TGTGCCAGCAGCCGAGGGACAGGGGAGCCTTCACCCCTCCACTTT. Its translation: CASSRGTGEPSPLHF.

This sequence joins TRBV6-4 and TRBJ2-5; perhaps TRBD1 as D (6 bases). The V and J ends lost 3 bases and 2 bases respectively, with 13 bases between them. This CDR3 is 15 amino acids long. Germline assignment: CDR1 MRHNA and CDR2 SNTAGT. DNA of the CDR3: TGTGCCAGCAGTGAAGTTTTGGACAGACAAGAGACCCAGTACTTC. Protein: CASSEVLDRQETQYF.

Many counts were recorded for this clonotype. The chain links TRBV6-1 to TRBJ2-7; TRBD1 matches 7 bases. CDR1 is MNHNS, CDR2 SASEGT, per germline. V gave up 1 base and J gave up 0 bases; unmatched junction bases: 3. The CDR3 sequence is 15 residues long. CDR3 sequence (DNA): TGTGCCAGCAGTGAAGAACAGGGGAGCTCCTACGAGCAGTACTTC. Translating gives CASSEEQGSSYEQYF.

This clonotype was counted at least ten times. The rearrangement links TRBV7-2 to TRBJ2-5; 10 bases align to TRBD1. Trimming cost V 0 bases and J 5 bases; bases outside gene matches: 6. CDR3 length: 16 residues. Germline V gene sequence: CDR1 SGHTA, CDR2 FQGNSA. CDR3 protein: CASSLAVTGGGETQYF. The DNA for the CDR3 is TGTGCCAGCAGCTTAGCAGTGACAGGGGGCGGGGAGACCCAGTACTTC.

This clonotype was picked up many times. The CDR3 DNA is TGTGCCAGCAGCCAAGTAAGGGCTGGAAACACCATATATTTT. Translation gives CASSQVRAGNTIYF. V and J are TRBV14 and TRBJ1-3; D gene ambiguous. Trimming took off 1 base at V and 2 bases at J, with 6 bases between the two ends. The CDR3 is 14 residues long. CDR1 and CDR2 from the germline V gene are SGHDN and FVKESK.

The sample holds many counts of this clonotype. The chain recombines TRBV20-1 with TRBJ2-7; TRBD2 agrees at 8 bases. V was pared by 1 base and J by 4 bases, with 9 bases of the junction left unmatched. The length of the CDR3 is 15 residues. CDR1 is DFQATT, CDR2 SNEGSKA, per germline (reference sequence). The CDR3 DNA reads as TGCAGTGCTAGAGGCCCCGGACTAGCAATGTACGAGCAGTACTTC. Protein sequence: CSARGPGLAMYEQYF.

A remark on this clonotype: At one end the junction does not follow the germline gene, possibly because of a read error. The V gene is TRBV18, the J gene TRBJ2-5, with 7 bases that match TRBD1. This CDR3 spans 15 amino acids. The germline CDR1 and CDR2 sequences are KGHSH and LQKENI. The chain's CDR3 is CASSPRQGREEAQYF. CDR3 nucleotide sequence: TGTGCCAGCTCACCACGACAGGGACGGGAAGAGGCCCAGTACTTC.